The rows below give T cell receptor beta chains drawn from one sample of a study of neoadjuvant nivolumab and ipilimumab in lung cancer. TCRdb keeps only in-frame clones here, not all; method: immunoSEQ multiplex PCR. Of about 2,200 clones detected, approximately 80% appear once; the ten largest clones hold about a tenth. This specimen consisted of adjacent normal lung tissue, obtained after neoadjuvant nivolumab, alone or with ipilimumab, at or shortly before surgery. Every receptor here comes from an adult with non-small cell lung cancer. The conserved cysteine and the conserved F or W are not part of the CDR3 here.

V gene,CDR3 protein
TRBV4-1,ASSREGQVNEKLF
TRBV7-9,ASSSTSMDEQY
TRBV27,ASLAYEQY
TRBV10-3,AIVAVGNTEAF
TRBV7-2,ASSFLLAGAYEQY
TRBV7-9,AGKPLENIQY
TRBV28,ASGLAGLTDTQY
TRBV28,ASSTSGRRYEQY
TRBV5-1,ASSQGRATYGYT
TRBV5-6,ASSPLGTPGEQY
TRBV4-3,ASSQEVGVSYNEQF
TRBV5-5,ASSLQMNTEAF
TRBV2,ASSEQGVPYEQY
TRBV2,ASRGTSGEQY
TRBV28,ASSGAGTRTYEQY
TRBV5-1,ASSLIVGQAETQY
TRBV6-5,ASSYRSGTAYGYT
TRBV4-1,ASSRGNRDTGELF
TRBV7-8,ASSTSLAGEGRADTQY
TRBV18,ASSPRTVYGYT
TRBV13,ASSLVGFSYEQY
TRBV7-3,ASSLGALELSDTQY
TRBV11-2,ASSRQGQEEQY
TRBV6-6,ASSPGTAVGYT
TRBV11-3,ASSFKAGKTYEQY
TRBV11-1,ASSTRLAQTFANTGELF